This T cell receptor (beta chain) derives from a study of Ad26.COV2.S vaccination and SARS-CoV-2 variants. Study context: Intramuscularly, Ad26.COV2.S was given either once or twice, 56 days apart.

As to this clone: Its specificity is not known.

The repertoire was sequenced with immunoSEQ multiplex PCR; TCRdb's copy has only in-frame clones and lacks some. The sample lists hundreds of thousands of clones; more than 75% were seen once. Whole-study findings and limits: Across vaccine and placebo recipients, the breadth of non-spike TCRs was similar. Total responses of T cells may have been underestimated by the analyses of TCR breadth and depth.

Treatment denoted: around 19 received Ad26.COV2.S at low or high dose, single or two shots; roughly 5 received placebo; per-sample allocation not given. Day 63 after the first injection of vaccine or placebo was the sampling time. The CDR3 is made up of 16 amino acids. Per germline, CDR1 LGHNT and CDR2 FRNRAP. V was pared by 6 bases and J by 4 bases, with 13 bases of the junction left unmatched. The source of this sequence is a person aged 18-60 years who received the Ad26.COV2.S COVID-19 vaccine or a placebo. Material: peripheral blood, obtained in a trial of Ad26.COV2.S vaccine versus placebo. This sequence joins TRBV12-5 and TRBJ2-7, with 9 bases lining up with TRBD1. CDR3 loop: CASGPPAGTGLYEQYF. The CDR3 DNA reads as TGTGCTAGTGGGCCCCCAGCCGGGACAGGGCTGTACGAGCAGTACTTC. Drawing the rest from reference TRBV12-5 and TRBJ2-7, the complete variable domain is DARVTQTPRHKVTEMGQEVTMRCQPILGHNTVFWYRQTMMQGLELLAYFRNRAPLDDSGMPKDRFSAEMPDATLATLKIQPSEPRDSAVYFCASGPPAGTGLYEQYFGPGTRLTVT.